This TCR beta chain was recorded in a study of blood T cell repertoires in COVID-19 (TCRdb year 2020). Describing the broader study: Samples from collaborators originated in the United States, Italy and Spain and spanned both the acute and convalescent phases of COVID-19. A freely available public database, intended as a resource for researchers studying the immune response to SARS-CoV-2, is where the repertoires were released. The material from the prospective study consisted of cDNA or gDNA derived from T cells, B-cell-depleted T cells, or PBMCs. Samples were obtained from the ongoing ImmuneRACE study (first 160 participants) and from about 1,300 subjects provided by 6 global collaborators. HLA class I and class II types, where available, came from metadata supplied by the sample provider rather than from assay-based typing. The dataset comprised deeply sampled blood TCRbeta repertoires from subjects exposed to, actively infected with, or recovered from COVID-19. Nearly every sample came with metadata listing a de-identified subject ID, COVID-19 status, age in years and sex.

About this clone: The antigen this receptor binds is unknown. Per-base qualities were not stored, and no clone one base away is much larger.

In Seattle, one collaborating source enrolled patients while the infection was active and tracked those patients longitudinally over the course of disease. The collaborating institutions used their own protocols to collect whole blood in K2EDTA tubes. For TCRbeta analysis, collaborator samples were shipped as frozen whole blood, as isolated PBMCs, or as DNA extracted from either sample type. Overall results and qualifications from the work: The amount of clinical and demographic metadata varied by source and participant and was provided uncurated.

TCRbeta CDR3 regions were amplified from genomic DNA using the immunoSEQ Assay, a bias-controlled multiplex PCR. In the paper's pipeline: Nucleated cell counts per sample were estimated from amplification of reference gene primers within the assay. To quantify the absolute abundance of each unique TCRbeta CDR3 rearrangement, sequence reads were collapsed and filtered. Productive Simpson clonality was computed per sample as the square root of Simpson's diversity index over productive rearrangements. TCRdb carries this immuneACCESS record with in-frame sequences only. Its versions omit some clonotypes, under half of them owing to an unresolved V gene in the studies checked, with the rest unexplained. That table gives V, J and clone size, and the DNA gave D and trimming. This sample is represented by about 170,000 clones; approximately 91% of them were singletons. Clones ranked in the top ten supply around 5.1% of the sample.

Based on the germline V gene, the CDR1 and CDR2 sequences are SGDLS and YYNGEE. A distance of 14 bases separates the germline ends of V and J, which lose 4 bases and 6 bases respectively. The CDR3, from cysteine to phenylalanine, totals 13 residues. Here the CDR3 DNA is all that survives: 39 bases in frame from base 1. The specimen sequenced was peripheral blood. Recombination linked TRBV9 to TRBJ2-7; the D gene is possibly TRBD1, with 6 bases matching. The origin of this receptor is a man younger than 35 with COVID-19, enrolled during active disease. The DNA sequence is as follows: TGTGCCAGCAGCACCTACAGGGCTGGCGAGCAGTACTTC. The encoded protein is CASSTYRAGEQYF.